A single sample is the source of the 8 T cell receptor beta chains below, sequenced in a study of response to subunit inactivated influenza vaccine. In TCRdb, the RT-PCR reads were re-called with MiXCR into one record per CDR3 protein. The table has 400,000 to 550,000 distinct CDR3 sequences, about 25% seen once. The sample in question was CD4+ T cells sorted from PBMCs, obtained more than 4 days after vaccination. The source is a man aged 50 or older who received an inactivated influenza vaccine.

V gene TRBV6-1 combines with J gene TRBJ2-7; D may be TRBD1 (6 bases). The V gene lost 7 bases and the J gene lost 4 bases, with 17 bases spanning the gap. From germline, CDR1 is MNHNS and CDR2 SASEGT. The CDR3 consists of 14 residues. CDR3 amino acids: CASTMPGVKYEQYF. In nucleotides, the CDR3 is TGTGCCAGCACCATGCCAGGGGTGAAATACGAGCAGTACTTC.

This chain uses TRBV18 with TRBJ2-7; D uncertain. Germline V CDR1 and CDR2: KGHSH, LQKENI. Trimming pared 0 bases from V and 2 bases from J, leaving 11 bases between. The CDR3 sequence is 15 residues long. The CDR3 reads CASSPPRIGPYEQYF. The CDR3 DNA reads TGTGCCAGCTCACCACCGAGGATAGGGCCCTACGAGCAGTACTTC.

This clonotype was observed at least ten times. This sequence joins TRBV5-1 and TRBJ2-2; D uncertain. The CDR3 sequence is 15 residues long. Per germline, CDR1 SGHRS and CDR2 YFSETQ. Trimming cost V 5 bases and J 6 bases, with 17 bases left between them. CDR3: CASRPGPNGAGELFF. The CDR3 coding sequence is TGCGCCAGCAGGCCGGGTCCCAACGGAGCCGGGGAGCTGTTTTTT.

This clonotype was seen a few times. The rearrangement links TRBV20-1 to TRBJ2-5; D is possibly TRBD1 (6 bases). There are 15 residues in the CDR3. V was trimmed by 0 bases and J by 4 bases, leaving 15 bases between them. In germline, CDR1 is DFQATT, CDR2 SNEGSKA (reference sequence). The CDR3 sequence: CSAREGAGASETQYF. The CDR3 DNA sequence: TGCAGTGCTAGAGAGGGGGCAGGGGCCTCAGAGACCCAGTACTTC.

This clonotype was seen ten or more times. The V and J genes are TRBV4-3 and TRBJ1-5; D is unclear. Germline-derived CDR1 and CDR2 are LGHNA and YSLEER. The CDR3 has 13 residues. V was shortened by 0 bases and J by 1 base, with 1 base between the two germline ends. CDR3 nucleotides: TGCGCCAGCAGCCAAGAGAGCAATCAGCCCCAGCATTTT. Its protein is CASSQESNQPQHF.

The chain joins TRBV5-1 to TRBJ1-1; 8 nucleotides agree with TRBD1. The germline gives CDR1 SGHRS, CDR2 YFSETQ. The CDR3 is 17 residues long. J gave up 4 bases and V 0 bases, and 11 bases lay outside the gene matches. The CDR3 here is CASSLEPGQALFTEAFF. The CDR3 coding sequence is TGCGCCAGCAGCTTGGAACCGGGACAGGCGTTGTTCACTGAAGCTTTCTTT. Variable domain in full (rest from reference TRBV5-1 and TRBJ1-1): KAGVTQTPRYLIKTRGQQVTLSCSPISGHRSVSWYQQTPGQGLQFLFEYFSETQRNKGNFPGRFSGRQFSNSRSEMNVSTLELGDSALYLCASSLEPGQALFTEAFFGQGTRLTVV.

This clonotype was recorded only once. Being one base from a much bigger clone, this may be a read error. No conserved phenylalanine or tryptophan is present at the end of the CDR3, so a read error is the likely explanation. V is TRBV7-9 and J is TRBJ2-7, with D unclear. This CDR3 comprises 12 residues. Trimming cost V 5 bases and J 4 bases, with 9 bases left between them. Germline V gives CDR1 SEHNR, CDR2 FQNEAQ (reference sequence). The CDR3 nucleotides are TGTGCCAGCAGCCTGGGCCAATACGAGCAGTACCTC. Amino acid sequence: CASSLGQYEQYL.

This sequence joins TRBV2 and TRBJ2-2, with D possibly TRBD1 on 6 matching bases. The length of the CDR3 is 15 residues. V lost 3 bases and J 7 bases, leaving 15 bases between the germline ends. Germline loops: CDR1 SNHLY, CDR2 FYNNEI. In nucleotides, the CDR3 is TGTGCCAGCAGTGAGGAGGCAGGGGCCGGCGGGGAGCTGTTTTTT. Translating it yields CASSEEAGAGGELFF.